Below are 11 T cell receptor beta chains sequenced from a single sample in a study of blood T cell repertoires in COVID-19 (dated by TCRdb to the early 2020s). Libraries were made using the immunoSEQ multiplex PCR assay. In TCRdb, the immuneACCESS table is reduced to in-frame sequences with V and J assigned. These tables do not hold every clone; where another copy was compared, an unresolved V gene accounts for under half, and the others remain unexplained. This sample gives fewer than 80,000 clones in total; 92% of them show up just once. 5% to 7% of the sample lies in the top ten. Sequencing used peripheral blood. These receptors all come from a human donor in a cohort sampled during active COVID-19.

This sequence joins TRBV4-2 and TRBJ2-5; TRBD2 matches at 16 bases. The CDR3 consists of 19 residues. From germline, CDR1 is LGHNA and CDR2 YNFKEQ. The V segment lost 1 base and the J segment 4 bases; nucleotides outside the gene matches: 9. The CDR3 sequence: CASSQGAGLAGGPGETQYF. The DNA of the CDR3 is TGTGCCAGCAGCCAAGGGGCGGGACTAGCGGGGGGGCCGGGAGAGACCCAGTACTTC.

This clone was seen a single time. CDR3 DNA: TGTGCCAGCACCGATAGCAAGAGAAACAATGAGCAGTTCTTC. It codes for CASTDSKRNNEQFF. The rearrangement uses TRBV9 and TRBJ2-1; D remains unclear. This CDR3 region has 14 residues. Germline V CDR1 and CDR2: SGDLS, YYNGEE. Deletions cut 6 bases from V and 5 bases from J, with 15 bases between. The complete variable domain, with remaining parts taken from reference TRBV9 and TRBJ2-1, reads DSGVTQTPKHLITATGQRVTLRCSPRSGDLSVYWYQQSLDQGLQFLIQYYNGEERAKGNILERFSAQQFPDLHSELNLSSLELGDSALYFCASTDSKRNNEQFFGPGTRLTVL.

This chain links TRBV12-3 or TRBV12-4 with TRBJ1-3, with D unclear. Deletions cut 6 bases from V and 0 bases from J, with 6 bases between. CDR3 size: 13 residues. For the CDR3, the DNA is TGTGCCAGCAGGGTCGGCTCTGGAAACACCATATATTTT. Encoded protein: CASRVGSGNTIYF.

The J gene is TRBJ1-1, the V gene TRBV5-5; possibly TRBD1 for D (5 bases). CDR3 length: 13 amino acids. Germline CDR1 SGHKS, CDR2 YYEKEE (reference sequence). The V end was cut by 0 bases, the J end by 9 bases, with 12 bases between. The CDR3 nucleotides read TGTGCCAGCAGCTTGGCCGGGGGGGATCAAGCTTTCTTT. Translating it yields CASSLAGGDQAFF.

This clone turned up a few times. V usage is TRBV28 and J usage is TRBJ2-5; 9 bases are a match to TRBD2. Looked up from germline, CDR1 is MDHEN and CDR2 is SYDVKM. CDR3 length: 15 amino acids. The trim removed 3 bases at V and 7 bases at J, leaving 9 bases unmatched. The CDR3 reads CASSFLGGGARTQYF. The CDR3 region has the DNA TGTGCCAGCAGTTTCCTCGGCGGGGGGGCCCGGACCCAGTACTTC. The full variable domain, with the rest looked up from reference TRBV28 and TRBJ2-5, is DVKVTQSSRYLVKRTGEKVFLECVQDMDHENMFWYRQDPGLGLRLIYFSYDVKMKEKGDIPEGYSVSREKKERFSLILESASTNQTSMYLCASSFLGGGARTQYFGPGTRLLVL.

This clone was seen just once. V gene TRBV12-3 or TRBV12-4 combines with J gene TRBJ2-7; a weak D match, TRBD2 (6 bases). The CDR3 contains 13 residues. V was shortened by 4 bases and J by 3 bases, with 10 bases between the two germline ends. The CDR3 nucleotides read TGTGCCAGCAGTTCGGACGGGAGCTACGAGCAGTACTTC. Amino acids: CASSSDGSYEQYF.

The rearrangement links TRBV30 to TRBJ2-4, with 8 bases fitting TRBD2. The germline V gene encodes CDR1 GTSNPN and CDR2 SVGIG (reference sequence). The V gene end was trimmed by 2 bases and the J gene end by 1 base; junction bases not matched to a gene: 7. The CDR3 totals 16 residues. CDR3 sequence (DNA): TGTGCCTGGAGTCCCCCAGGCGGGGGGGCCAAAAACATTCAGTACTTC. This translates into CAWSPPGGGAKNIQYF.

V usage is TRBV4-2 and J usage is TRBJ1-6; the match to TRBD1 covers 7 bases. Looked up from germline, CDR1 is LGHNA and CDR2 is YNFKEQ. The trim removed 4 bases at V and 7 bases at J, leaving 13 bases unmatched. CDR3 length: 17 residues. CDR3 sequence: CASSRGDSGLPNSPLHF. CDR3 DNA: TGTGCCAGCAGCCGGGGGGACAGTGGTCTCCCCAATTCACCCCTCCACTTT.

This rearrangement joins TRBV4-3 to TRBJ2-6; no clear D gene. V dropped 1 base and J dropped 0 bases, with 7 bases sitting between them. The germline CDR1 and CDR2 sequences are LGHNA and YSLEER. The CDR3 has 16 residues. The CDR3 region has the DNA TGCGCCAGCAGCCAAGCCACTGGCTCTGGGGCCAACGTCCTGACTTTC. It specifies CASSQATGSGANVLTF.

The CDR3 DNA reads as TGTGCCAGCAGTGAAAGGAGGGTTAACTCTGGAAACACCATATATTTT. Amino acids: CASSERRVNSGNTIYF. The chain employs TRBV2 and TRBJ1-3; D remains ambiguous. Germline V gene lookup returns CDR1 SNHLY and CDR2 FYNNEI. The CDR3 spans 16 residues. The V end was cut by 2 bases, the J end by 0 bases, with 11 bases between.

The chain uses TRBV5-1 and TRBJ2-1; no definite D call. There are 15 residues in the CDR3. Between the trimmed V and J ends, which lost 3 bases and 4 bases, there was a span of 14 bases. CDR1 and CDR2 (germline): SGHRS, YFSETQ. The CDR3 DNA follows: TGCGCCAGCAGCTCAACGCCCGACGGGTACAATGAGCAGTTCTTC. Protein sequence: CASSSTPDGYNEQFF.